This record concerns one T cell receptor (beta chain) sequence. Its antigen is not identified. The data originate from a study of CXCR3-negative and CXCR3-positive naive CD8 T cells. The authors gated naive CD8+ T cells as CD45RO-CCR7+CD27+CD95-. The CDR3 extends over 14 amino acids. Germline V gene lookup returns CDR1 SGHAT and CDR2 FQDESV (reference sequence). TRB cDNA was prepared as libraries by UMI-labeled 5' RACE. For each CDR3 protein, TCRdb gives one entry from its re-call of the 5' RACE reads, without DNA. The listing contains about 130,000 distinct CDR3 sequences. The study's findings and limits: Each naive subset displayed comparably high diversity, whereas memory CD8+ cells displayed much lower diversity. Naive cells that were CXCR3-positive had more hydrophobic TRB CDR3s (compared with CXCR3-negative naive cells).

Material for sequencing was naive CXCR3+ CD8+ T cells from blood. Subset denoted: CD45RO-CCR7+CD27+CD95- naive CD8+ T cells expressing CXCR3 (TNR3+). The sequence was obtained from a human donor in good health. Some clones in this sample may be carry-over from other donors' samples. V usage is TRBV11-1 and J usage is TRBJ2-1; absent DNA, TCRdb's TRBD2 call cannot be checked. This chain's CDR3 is CASSLREAYNEQFF.